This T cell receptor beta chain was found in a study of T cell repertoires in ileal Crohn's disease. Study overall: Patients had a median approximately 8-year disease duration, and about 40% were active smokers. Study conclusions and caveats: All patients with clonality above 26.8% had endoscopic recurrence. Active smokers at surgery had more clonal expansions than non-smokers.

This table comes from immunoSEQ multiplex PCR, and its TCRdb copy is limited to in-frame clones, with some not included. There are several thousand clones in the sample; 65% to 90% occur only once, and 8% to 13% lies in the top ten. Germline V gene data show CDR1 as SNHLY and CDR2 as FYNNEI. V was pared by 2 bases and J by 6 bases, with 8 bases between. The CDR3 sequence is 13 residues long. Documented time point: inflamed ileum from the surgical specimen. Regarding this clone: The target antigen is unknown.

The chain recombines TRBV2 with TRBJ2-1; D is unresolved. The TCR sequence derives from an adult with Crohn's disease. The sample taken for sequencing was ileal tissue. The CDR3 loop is CASSEQGLNEQFF. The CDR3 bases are TGTGCCAGCAGTGAACAAGGGCTCAATGAGCAGTTCTTC.